This T cell receptor (beta chain) was documented in a study of T cells in Graves' hyperthyroidism and ophthalmopathy. There are a few counts of this clonotype. A clone one base away is much larger, so this may be a read error. Regions amplified from RNA transcripts were the TCR beta CDR3 regions. RT-PCR in the first round (using the HTBI primer set) targeted the TCR CDR3. TCRdb re-called the multiplex PCR reads with MiXCR, one entry per CDR3 protein. The profile shows hundreds of thousands of distinct CDR3 sequences, approximately 19% of them singletons. Extraction of PBMCs used roughly 9.3 ml of fresh peripheral blood. Sequenced input: blood. The receptor comes from a woman under 30 with Graves' hyperthyroidism.

The CDR3 protein is CAWSWDRGDTEACF. In nucleotides, the CDR3 is TGTGCCTGGAGTTGGGACAGGGGGGACACTGAAGCTTGCTTT. The chain recombines TRBV30 with TRBJ1-1; 11 positions agree with TRBD1. The CDR3 contains 14 residues. Germline V gene data show CDR1 as GTSNPN and CDR2 as SVGIG (reference sequence).